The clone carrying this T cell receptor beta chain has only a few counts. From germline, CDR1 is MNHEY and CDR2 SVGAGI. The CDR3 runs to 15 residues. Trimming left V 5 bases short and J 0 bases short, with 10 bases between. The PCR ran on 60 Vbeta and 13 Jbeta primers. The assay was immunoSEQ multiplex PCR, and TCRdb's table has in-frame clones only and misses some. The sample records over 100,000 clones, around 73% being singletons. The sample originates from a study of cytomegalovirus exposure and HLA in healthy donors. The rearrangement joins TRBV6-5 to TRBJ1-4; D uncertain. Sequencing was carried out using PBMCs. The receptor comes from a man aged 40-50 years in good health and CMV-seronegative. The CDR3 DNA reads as TGTGCCAGCAGTGTAACGGGGACAACTAATGAAAAACTGTTTTTT. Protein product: CASSVTGTTNEKLFF.